The 10 T cell receptor beta chains below come from one sample, sequenced in a study of cytomegalovirus exposure and HLA in healthy donors. Primers for the PCR totalled 60 Vbeta and 13 Jbeta. TCRdb's table, derived via immunoSEQ multiplex PCR, lists solely in-frame clones and lacks some. The sample yields around 180,000 clones, about four fifths seen once. Material: PBMCs. The receptor source for this set is a woman in her 40s in good health and CMV-seronegative.

V usage is TRBV9 and J usage is TRBJ2-1, with 9 bases lining up with TRBD1. The germline V gene encodes CDR1 SGDLS and CDR2 YYNGEE. The CDR3 spans 15 residues. V gave up 0 bases and J gave up 7 bases; unmatched junction bases: 5. The CDR3 reads CASSVEGQGGNEQFF. Here the CDR3 DNA reads TGTGCCAGCAGCGTAGAGGGACAGGGAGGGAATGAGCAGTTCTTC.

About this clone itself: A read error may produce the germline difference seen at one junction end. V gene TRBV7-2 combines with J gene TRBJ2-7; TRBD1 matches 9 bases. CDR1 is SGHTA, CDR2 FQGNSA, per germline. This CDR3 contains 14 residues. CDR3 sequence: CASSLTGGSHEQYF. The CDR3 region has the DNA TGTGCCAGCAGCTTAACAGGGGGCTCCCACGAGCAGTACTTC.

The chain couples TRBV4-1 to TRBJ1-2; TRBD1 is a possible D gene (6 bases). The V end was cut by 3 bases, the J end by 8 bases, with 10 bases between. Germline-derived CDR1 and CDR2 are MGHRA and YSYEKL. The CDR3 contains 12 residues. The CDR3 spells CASSQGARGYTF. The CDR3 nucleotides are TGCGCCAGCAGCCAGGGGGCGCGGGGCTACACCTTC.

This chain links TRBV28 with TRBJ2-1; 13 nucleotides match TRBD2. Germline V gives CDR1 MDHEN, CDR2 SYDVKM. There are 18 residues in the CDR3. Trimming at V came to 4 bases and at J to 5 bases, leaving 11 bases not matched to a gene. The CDR3 loop is CASSSETTSGRANNEQFF. The CDR3 DNA follows: TGTGCCAGCAGTTCGGAGACAACTAGCGGGAGGGCCAACAATGAGCAGTTCTTC.

Details on this clone: Other DNA sequences of this sample code for an identical CDR3. The rearrangement uses TRBV6-5 and TRBJ1-1; D not certain. The CDR3 is 13 amino acids. The V end was cut by 6 bases, the J end by 7 bases, with 15 bases between. Germline V gene sequence: CDR1 MNHEY, CDR2 SVGAGI. CDR3 protein: CASRVTGRIEAFF. CDR3 sequence (DNA): TGTGCCAGCAGGGTGACGGGGAGGATTGAAGCTTTCTTT.

This clone has just a few counts. The DNA of the CDR3 is TGTGCCAGCAGTAGGGGGGGAAGCAATCAGCCCCAGCATTTT. Its protein product is CASSRGGSNQPQHF. This chain connects TRBV6-5 to TRBJ1-5; D possibly corresponds to TRBD1 (6 bases). CDR1 MNHEY and CDR2 SVGAGI come from the germline V gene. This CDR3 spans 14 amino acids. V lost 5 bases, J lost 1 base, and 9 bases lay in between.

The gene calls are TRBV7-9 and TRBJ2-7, with a tentative D call TRBD1 (6 bases). The CDR3 sequence is 18 residues long. The germline V gene has CDR1 SEHNR and CDR2 FQNEAQ (reference sequence). Trimming took 5 bases from V and 0 from J, leaving 23 bases between them. The CDR3 loop reads CASSPSRGLGGNSYEQYV. CDR3 sequence (DNA): TGTGCCAGCAGCCCTTCTAGGGGCTTAGGGGGAAACTCCTACGAGCAGTACGTC.

The V call is TRBV18, the J call TRBJ1-1; tentatively, D is TRBD1 (5 bases). Trimming took 1 base from V and 2 from J, leaving 8 bases between them. This CDR3 has 14 residues. Germline CDR1 reads KGHSH; CDR2 reads LQKENI. Here the CDR3 DNA reads TGTGCCAGCTCACCACTGACAGAAAACACTGAAGCTTTCTTT. It codes for CASSPLTENTEAFF.

The V and J genes are TRBV7-8 and TRBJ2-5, with 7 bases fitting TRBD1. Germline CDR1 is SGHVS and CDR2 is FQNEAQ. The CDR3 covers 16 residues. With 7 bases clipped from V and 4 bases from J, the junction kept 15 bases outside the gene matches. The CDR3 DNA reads as TGTGCCAGCAACCTTCGGACAGGCCGGGCGGGAGAGACCCAGTACTTC. It encodes CASNLRTGRAGETQYF. Drawing the rest from reference TRBV7-8 and TRBJ2-5, the complete variable domain is GAGVSQSPRYKVAKRGQDVALRCDPISGHVSLFWYQQALGQGPEFLTYFQNEAQLDKSGLPSDRFFAERPEGSVSTLKIQRTQQEDSAVYLCASNLRTGRAGETQYFGPGTRLLVL.

This chain joins TRBV7-9 and TRBJ1-1; TRBD1 agrees at 7 bases. This CDR3 is 14 amino acids long. The V gene end was trimmed by 0 bases and the J gene end by 4 bases; junction bases not matched to a gene: 2. CDR1 is SEHNR, CDR2 FQNEAQ, per germline (reference sequence). The chain's CDR3 is CASSLATGSTEAFF. The CDR3 coding sequence is TGTGCCAGCAGCTTAGCGACAGGGAGCACTGAAGCTTTCTTT.